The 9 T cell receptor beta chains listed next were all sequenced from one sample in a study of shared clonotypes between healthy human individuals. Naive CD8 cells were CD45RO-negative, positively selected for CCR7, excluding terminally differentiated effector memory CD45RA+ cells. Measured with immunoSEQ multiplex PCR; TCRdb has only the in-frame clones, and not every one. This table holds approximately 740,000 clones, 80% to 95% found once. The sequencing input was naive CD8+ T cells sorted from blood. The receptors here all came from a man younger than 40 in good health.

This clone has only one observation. In nucleotides, the CDR3 is TGCGCCAGCAGCTTGGTTTTGGACACTGAAGCTTTCTTT. It encodes CASSLVLDTEAFF. This rearrangement joins TRBV5-1 to TRBJ1-1; D call uncertain. Trimming took 0 bases from V and 3 from J, leaving 6 bases between them. Germline CDR1 and CDR2: SGHRS and YFSETQ. This CDR3 has 13 amino acids.

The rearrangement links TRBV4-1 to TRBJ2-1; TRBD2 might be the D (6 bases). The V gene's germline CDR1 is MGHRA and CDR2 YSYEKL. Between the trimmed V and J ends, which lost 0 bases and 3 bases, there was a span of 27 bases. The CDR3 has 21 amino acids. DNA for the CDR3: TGCGCCAGCAGCCAAGAAGATCGGTTAGCGGAACGCCTTTTCTTCTACAATGAGCAGTTCTTC. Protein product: CASSQEDRLAERLFFYNEQFF.

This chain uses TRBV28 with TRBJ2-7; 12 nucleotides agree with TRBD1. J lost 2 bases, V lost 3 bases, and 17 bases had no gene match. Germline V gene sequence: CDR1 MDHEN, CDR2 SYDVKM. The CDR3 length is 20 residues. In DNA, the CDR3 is TGTGCCAGCAGTTTCTTTCCGGGACAGGGGGCCCCCGGGCCAACCTACGAGCAGTACTTC. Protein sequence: CASSFFPGQGAPGPTYEQYF.

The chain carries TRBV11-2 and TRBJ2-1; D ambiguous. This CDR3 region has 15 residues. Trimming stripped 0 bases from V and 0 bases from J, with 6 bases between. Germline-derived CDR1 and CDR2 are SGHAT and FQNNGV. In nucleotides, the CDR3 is TGTGCCAGCAGCTTAGAGACCTACTCCTACAATGAGCAGTTCTTC. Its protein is CASSLETYSYNEQFF.

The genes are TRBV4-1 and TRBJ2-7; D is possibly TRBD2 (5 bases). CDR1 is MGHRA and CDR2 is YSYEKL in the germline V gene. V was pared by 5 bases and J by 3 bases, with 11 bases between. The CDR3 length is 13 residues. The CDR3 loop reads CASSEFSDYEQYF. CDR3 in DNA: TGCGCCAGCAGCGAATTTAGCGACTACGAGCAGTACTTC.

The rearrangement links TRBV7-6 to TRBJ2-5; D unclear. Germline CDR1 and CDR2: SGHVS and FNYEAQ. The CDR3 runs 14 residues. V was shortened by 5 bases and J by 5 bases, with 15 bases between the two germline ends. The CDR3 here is CASSQYRVGETQYF. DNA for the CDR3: TGTGCCAGCAGCCAATACCGGGTTGGGGAGACCCAGTACTTC.

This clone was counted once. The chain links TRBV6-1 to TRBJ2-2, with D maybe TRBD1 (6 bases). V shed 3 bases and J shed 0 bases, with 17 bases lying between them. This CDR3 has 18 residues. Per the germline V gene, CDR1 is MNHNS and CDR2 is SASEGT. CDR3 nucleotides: TGTGCCAGCAGTGATCCCTATAGACAGGCCGCGAACACCGGGGAGCTGTTTTTT. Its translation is CASSDPYRQAANTGELFF.

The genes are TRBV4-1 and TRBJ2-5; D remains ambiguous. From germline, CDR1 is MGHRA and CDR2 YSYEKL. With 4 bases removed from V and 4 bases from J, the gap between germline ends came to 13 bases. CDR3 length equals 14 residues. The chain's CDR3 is CASSRRAMGETQYF. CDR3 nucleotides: TGCGCCAGCAGCCGCCGGGCGATGGGAGAGACCCAGTACTTC.

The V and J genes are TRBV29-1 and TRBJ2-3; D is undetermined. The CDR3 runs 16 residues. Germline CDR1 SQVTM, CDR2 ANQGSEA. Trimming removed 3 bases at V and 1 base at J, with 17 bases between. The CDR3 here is CSVDGVRTRGTDTQYF. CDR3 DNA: TGCAGCGTTGATGGGGTTCGGACCCGCGGCACAGATACGCAGTATTTT.